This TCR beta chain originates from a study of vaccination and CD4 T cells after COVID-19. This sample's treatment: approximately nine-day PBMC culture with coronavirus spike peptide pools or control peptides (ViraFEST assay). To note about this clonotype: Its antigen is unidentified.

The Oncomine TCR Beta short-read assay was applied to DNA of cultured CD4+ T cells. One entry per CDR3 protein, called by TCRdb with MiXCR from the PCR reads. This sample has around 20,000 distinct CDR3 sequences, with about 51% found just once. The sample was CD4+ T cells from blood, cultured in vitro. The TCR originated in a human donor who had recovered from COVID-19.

The chain's CDR3 is CAISETGQGSQPLHF. In nucleotides, the CDR3 is TGTGCCATCAGTGAGACCGGACAGGGCTCTCAACCCCTCCACTTT. The gene calls are TRBV10-3 and TRBJ1-6; 8 nucleotides line up with TRBD1. Germline CDR1 is ENHRY and CDR2 is SYGVKD. This CDR3 comprises 15 residues. After removal of 2 bases from V and 12 bases from J, the junction contained 9 bases not matched to a gene.